This TCR beta chain was sequenced during a study of OX40 agonist ivuxolimab in advanced cancers. For the study at large: Prior therapy, whether anti-PD-1, anti-PD-L1 or anti-CTLA-4, was allowed, and 35% to 40% had some. Broader study findings: Among T cells, CD8+ cells averaged more expanded clones than CD4+ cells.

As regards this clone: Its antigen remains unidentified.

People who had autoimmune disease history or systemic immunosuppression were excluded. The assay was immunoSEQ multiplex PCR, and TCRdb's table has in-frame clones only and misses some. The profile shows about 63,000 clones, 75% to 80% of them singletons. Germline CDR1 reads LNHDA; CDR2 reads SQIVND (reference sequence). V lost 6 bases to trimming and J lost 2 bases, with 13 bases between them. This CDR3 spans 14 amino acids. The chain links TRBV19 to TRBJ1-2, with a possible D match to TRBD1 (5 bases). This material consisted of CD4+ or CD8+ T cells sorted from blood, taken in a trial of the OX40 agonist ivuxolimab. The origin of this receptor is an adult with an advanced solid tumor such as melanoma, head and neck, liver or kidney cancer. Here the CDR3 reads CASSPEQVNYGYTF. The CDR3 DNA sequence: TGTGCCAGTAGCCCAGAACAGGTCAACTATGGCTACACCTTC.